This entry features one T cell receptor (beta chain) sequence. Its antigen is not identified. Only CD45RO-negative cells positively selected for CCR7 counted as naive CD8 cells, so terminally differentiated effector memory CD45RA+ cells were excluded. The donors, all of them Caucasian adults, lived in Nashville, Tennessee. The data originate from a study of shared clonotypes between healthy human individuals. Findings of the study overall: The naive CD4 repertoires of a handful of donors were compared, and about 5% of clonotypes were shared. Non-shared clonotypes had lower generation probabilities than clonotypes shared by all four sorted-subset donors. On the whole, naive subsets had larger estimated richness than memory subsets had.

TCRdb's copy holds only in-frame clones and misses some; the assay was immunoSEQ multiplex PCR. The table includes approximately 720,000 clones, about 92% detected once. The CDR3 runs to 12 residues. Germline V lookup: CDR1 MDHEN, CDR2 SYDVKM. With 5 bases removed from V and 6 bases from J, the gap between germline ends came to 10 bases. The sequence was obtained from a man aged 30 to 39 in good health. The sample was naive CD8+ T cells sorted from blood. The rearrangement links TRBV28 to TRBJ1-2; D call uncertain. CDR3 sequence: CASSPMEDGYTF. Here the CDR3 DNA reads TGTGCCAGCAGTCCTATGGAGGATGGCTACACCTTC.